This T cell receptor beta chain derives from a study of glioma-infiltrating T cells after dendritic cell vaccination. As to time point: after dendritic cell vaccination, including at tumor progression/relapse. PBMC were collected before vaccination, two weeks after the third vaccination, and at progression. The primer mix had 60 V beta and 13 J beta primers. Profiling relied on immunoSEQ multiplex PCR, and the TCRdb table lists in-frame clones only, not all of them. The sample contains around 60,000 clones, 86% of which appear only once. Of note for this clone: Antigen unknown.

This CDR3 is built from 16 residues. CDR1 and CDR2 from the germline V gene are MNHEY and SMNVEV (reference sequence). Regarding the study as a whole: No direct clonality-survival link was found; a diverse polyclonal response may matter. Higher pretreatment TIL content predicted longer progression-free time and survival.

Source: blood, taken after dendritic cell vaccination. The rearrangement uses TRBV27 and TRBJ2-5; 7 positions match TRBD1. The better agreement between TRBJ2-7 and the DNA end casts doubt on the J call. The source is a human donor with glioblastoma. The CDR3 region is CASSSPQGDRPYEQYF. CDR3 DNA sequence: TGTGCCAGCAGTTCCCCTCAGGGGGATCGACCCTACGAGCAGTACTTC.